These 13 T cell receptor beta chains originate from one sample sequenced in a study of beta chain features in type 1 diabetes. Expressed TCRB transcripts were sequenced after all isolated RNA was converted to cDNA. Some clones are missing from TCRdb's copy, which holds only in-frame ones; the method was immunoSEQ multiplex PCR. Of over 650,000 clones listed, about 14% are singletons. Antigens for these TCRs are unknown. Broader study findings: Type 1 diabetes patients had moderately but significantly shorter TCRB CDR3s in all four CD4+ subsets.

The specimen was naive CD4+ T cells from blood. Source of these receptors: a man aged 18 to 29 with type 1 diabetes.

The chain has TRBV19 and TRBJ2-6, with a weak D call TRBD1 (6 bases). CDR1 and CDR2 from the germline V gene are LNHDA and SQIVND (reference sequence). The CDR3 length is 14 residues. With 4 bases removed from V and 11 bases from J, the gap between germline ends came to 15 bases. For the CDR3, the DNA is TGTGCCAGTAGTACACAGGGATTCCCCGACGTCCTGACTTTC. Protein sequence: CASSTQGFPDVLTF.

As for this clone: The same CDR3 is also encoded by other DNA sequences in this sample. The chain uses TRBV29-1 and TRBJ1-2, with a possible D match to TRBD1 (5 bases). This CDR3 comprises 14 residues. From germline, CDR1 is SQVTM and CDR2 ANQGSEA. The V gene lost 3 bases and the J gene lost 4 bases, with 15 bases spanning the gap. In DNA, the CDR3 is TGCAGCGTTGAGAGACAGATACTTCGCTATGGCTACACCTTC. Translation gives CSVERQILRYGYTF.

The V gene is TRBV7-2, the J gene TRBJ2-1; D ambiguous. V was shortened by 1 base and J by 6 bases, with 4 bases between the two germline ends. This CDR3 spans 12 amino acids. The germline V gene has CDR1 SGHTA and CDR2 FQGNSA. CDR3 nucleotide sequence: TGTGCCAGCAGCTTAGATGTCAATGAGCAGTTCTTC. It yields the protein CASSLDVNEQFF.

There are a few counts of this clone. The rearrangement links TRBV25-1 to TRBJ2-3; D is ambiguous. With 5 bases removed from V and 3 bases from J, the gap between germline ends came to 6 bases. The CDR3 covers 12 residues. Germline lookup yields CDR1 MGHDK and CDR2 SYGVNS. CDR3 nucleotide sequence: TGTGCCAGCAGTCGCGTAACAGATACGCAGTATTTT. This codes for CASSRVTDTQYF.

This clone was seen more than once but under ten times. The V and J genes are TRBV9 and TRBJ2-2; no clear D gene. The CDR3 loop spans 14 amino acids. CDR1 SGDLS and CDR2 YYNGEE come from the germline V gene. V was pared by 4 bases and J by 4 bases, with 11 bases between. The CDR3 DNA is TGTGCCAGCAGCCCCCGGTCAAGCACCGGGGAGCTGTTTTTT. Residues: CASSPRSSTGELFF.

The chain uses TRBV7-9 and TRBJ1-5; 11 nucleotides align to TRBD1. The CDR3 is 15 amino acids. Germline CDR1 is SEHNR and CDR2 is FQNEAQ (reference sequence). The J segment lost 2 bases and the V segment lost 5 bases, leaving 2 bases of the junction unmatched. CDR3 nucleotide sequence: TGTGCCAGCAGCCGGACAGGGGGCGGCAATCAGCCCCAGCATTTT. Translation gives CASSRTGGGNQPQHF. The full variable domain, its missing parts supplied by reference TRBV7-9 and TRBJ1-5, is DTGVSQNPRHKITKRGQNVTFRCDPISEHNRLYWYRQTLGQGPEFLTYFQNEAQLEKSRLLSDRFSAERPKGSFSTLEIQRTEQGDSAMYLCASSRTGGGNQPQHFGDGTRLSIL.

The chain has TRBV6-5 and TRBJ2-5; D gene ambiguous. CDR3 length equals 16 residues. Trimming left V 0 bases short and J 2 bases short, with 13 bases between. Per the germline V gene, CDR1 is MNHEY and CDR2 is SVGAGI. CDR3 region: CASSYSKLAAQETQYF. DNA of the CDR3: TGTGCCAGCAGTTACTCTAAACTCGCGGCGCAAGAGACCCAGTACTTC.

This clone was observed a handful of times. The rearrangement uses TRBV6-5 and TRBJ2-1, with 11 bases lining up with TRBD1. The CDR3 is 14 residues long. The germline V gene encodes CDR1 MNHEY and CDR2 SVGAGI. V shed 7 bases and J 15 bases; nucleotides not matched to a gene: 14. CDR3 bases: TGTGCCAGCAAAACCCCGGGGGACAGGGGGGTTAGGTTCTTC. The encoded protein is CASKTPGDRGVRFF.

The chain is built from TRBV2 and TRBJ2-1; D remains unclear. This CDR3 region has 13 residues. The germline V and J ends were trimmed by 4 bases and 5 bases, with 9 bases remaining between them. From germline, CDR1 is SNHLY and CDR2 FYNNEI. CDR3 coding DNA: TGTGCCAGCAGTGGGTCTATCCACAATGAGCAGTTCTTC. The encoded protein is CASSGSIHNEQFF.

This clone turned up a few times. DNA for the CDR3: TGTGCCAGCTCACCTCGATTAGACAGTTCGGTACCCTCGGGCGGCTACACCTTC. Protein product: CASSPRLDSSVPSGGYTF. The gene calls are TRBV18 and TRBJ1-2, with D maybe TRBD1 (5 bases). V was shortened by 3 bases and J by 8 bases, with 28 bases between the two germline ends. Per germline, CDR1 KGHSH and CDR2 LQKENI. The CDR3 contains 18 residues.

This chain links TRBV19 with TRBJ1-4; D is uncertain. Germline CDR1 LNHDA, CDR2 SQIVND (reference sequence). Trimming left V 8 bases short and J 4 bases short, with 11 bases between. CDR3 length: 13 amino acids. In DNA, the CDR3 is TGTGCCAGTTCTTATCGGAGTAATGAAAAACTGTTTTTT. The encoded protein is CASSYRSNEKLFF.

CDR3 coding DNA: TGTGCCAGCAGCGTAGAGTCACAGGGGGAAGCCGGGGAGCTGTTTTTT. This sequence encodes CASSVESQGEAGELFF. The chain recombines TRBV9 with TRBJ2-2; 8 bases are shared with TRBD1. Losses at the gene ends were 0 bases for V and 6 bases for J; bases not matched to a gene: 7. Looked up from germline, CDR1 is SGDLS and CDR2 is YYNGEE. The CDR3 has 16 amino acids.

This clone was observed a handful of times. The V gene is TRBV7-2, the J gene TRBJ2-2, with D possibly being TRBD2 (6 bases). Germline assignment: CDR1 SGHTA and CDR2 FQGNSA. Trimming pared 4 bases from V and 0 bases from J, leaving 15 bases between. This CDR3 is built from 17 residues. In DNA form, the CDR3 reads TGTGCCAGCAGCTATAGGCTAGCGTCGGCGAACACCGGGGAGCTGTTTTTT. Translated, it gives CASSYRLASANTGELFF.